The 7 T cell receptor beta chains below come from one sample, sequenced in a study of blood T cells in healthy people across ages. A second about 6 to 12 cycle PCR used barcoded and J-beta primers. MiXCR, applied by TCRdb to the 5' RACE reads, yields one record per CDR3 protein. The data show 780,000 or so distinct CDR3 sequences, about 56% seen once. The sample comprised blood. These receptors all stem from a man aged 35 to 55 in good health.

The chain has TRBV10-3 and TRBJ2-1, with 7 bases matching TRBD2. The germline CDR1 and CDR2 sequences are ENHRY and SYGVKD. Losses at the gene ends were 8 bases for V and 2 bases for J; bases not matched to a gene: 9. The CDR3 spans 15 residues. The CDR3 DNA is TGTGCCATCTCCTCTGAACGGGGGGCCTACAATGAGCAGTTCTTC. Protein: CAISSERGAYNEQFF.

This clonotype has only a few counts. The chain joins TRBV5-1 to TRBJ2-7; 8 nucleotides agree with TRBD2. Germline lookup yields CDR1 SGHRS and CDR2 YFSETQ. V was pared by 4 bases and J by 1 base, with 13 bases of the junction left unmatched. This CDR3 has 17 residues. DNA of the CDR3: TGCGCCAGCAGCCCCGACATGAGCGGGAGTGATTCCTACGAGCAGTACTTC. Encoded protein: CASSPDMSGSDSYEQYF.

V is TRBV7-9 and J is TRBJ1-6; no firm D call. The CDR3 has 17 amino acids. V dropped 5 bases and J dropped 0 bases, with 14 bases sitting between them. The germline V gene has CDR1 SEHNR and CDR2 FQNEAQ (reference sequence). The CDR3 coding sequence is TGTGCCAGCAGCCCAGTGGGAAGTAGCTCCTATAATTCACCCCTCCACTTT. Translation gives CASSPVGSSSYNSPLHF.

The sample holds a few counts of this clonotype. The chain joins TRBV4-3 to TRBJ1-2, with 12 positions matching TRBD1. CDR1 and CDR2 from the germline V gene are LGHNA and YSLEER. Trimming at V came to 0 bases and at J to 4 bases, leaving 3 bases not matched to a gene. CDR3 length: 16 amino acids. The CDR3 DNA sequence: TGCGCCAGCAGCCAAGATAGGGGACAGGGGGCCTATGGCTACACCTTC. Its translation is CASSQDRGQGAYGYTF.

J is TRBJ2-6 and V is TRBV11-3; D uncertain. The CDR3 runs 16 residues. Deletions cut 1 base from V and 0 bases from J, with 7 bases between. Germline assignment: CDR1 SGHNT and CDR2 YENEEA. CDR3 protein: CASSLVPLSGANVLTF. CDR3 bases: TGTGCCAGCAGCTTAGTCCCCCTCTCTGGGGCCAACGTCCTGACTTTC.

Turning to this clonotype: A much larger clonotype is one base distant, so this may be a read error. The V gene is TRBV7-8, the J gene TRBJ2-1, with a possible D match to TRBD1 (5 bases). Trimming took off 1 base at V and 5 bases at J, with 6 bases between the two ends. The CDR3 runs 13 residues. The germline CDR1 and CDR2 sequences are SGHVS and FQNEAQ. In DNA form, the CDR3 reads TGTGCCAGCAGCTTAGAGGGGAACAATGAGCAGTTCTTC. Its translation is CASSLEGNNEQFF.

This clonotype was seen a handful of times. At one boundary the junction diverges from the germline segment, which might be a read error. The gene calls are TRBV5-1 and TRBJ1-1; perhaps TRBD1 as D (5 bases). The germline gives CDR1 SGHRS, CDR2 YFSETQ. The CDR3 runs 14 residues. DNA of the CDR3: TGTGCCAGCAGCTTAGGGACTATGAACACTGAAGCTTTCTTT. This sequence encodes CASSLGTMNTEAFF.